The sample holds a few counts of the clone carrying this T cell receptor (beta chain). What it binds is unknown. This table comes from immunoSEQ multiplex PCR, and its TCRdb copy is limited to in-frame clones, with some not included. The table lists more than 13,000 clones, 79% of them singletons, with 7.5% to 8% in the top ten. This record belongs to a study of early stage breast cancer tumors. On the study more broadly: Of about 17 invasive breast tumors, about 12 were hormone receptor-positive, HER2-negative.

Findings and limits, study-wide: Enriched TCRB sequences shared across patients were mostly commonly generated sequences.

Per germline, CDR1 MDHEN and CDR2 SYDVKM. The CDR3 consists of 14 residues. Trimming took 4 bases from V and 2 from J; bases not matched to a gene: 5. This normal breast sample came from a site roughly 2-4 cm away from the tumor. Sequencing was performed on normal breast tissue next to the tumor. V is TRBV28 and J is TRBJ2-7; 7 nucleotides align to TRBD1. The clonotype comes from a person in their fifties with breast cancer. CDR3 residues: CASSSGTATYEQYF. The CDR3 DNA reads as TGTGCCAGCAGTTCCGGGACAGCAACCTACGAGCAGTACTTC.